A selection of T cell receptor beta chains follows, all from one sample in a study of blood T cells in healthy people across ages. TCRdb itself ran the 5' RACE reads through MiXCR, one entry per CDR3 protein. The table records around 1.7 million distinct CDR3 sequences, 28% of them present only once. Sequenced input: blood. The origin of the receptors is a woman aged 25-40 years in good health. CDR3s include the opening cysteine and the closing phenylalanine or tryptophan. A D gene is named only where the DNA matches it firmly. Not all rows give a size; the values are once, few, many and, for expanded clones, a class.

CDR3 | DNA | D | V | size | J
CASVDRGRGNTEAFF | TGTGCCAGCGTCGACAGGGGAAGGGGGAACACTGAAGCTTTCTTT | TRBD1 | TRBV5-5 | . | TRBJ1-1
CAAGTSGGALGDTQYF | TGCGCCGCCGGGACTAGCGGGGGTGCATTAGGAGATACGCAGTATTTT | TRBD2 | TRBV10-2 | many | TRBJ2-3
CSARDGTEYSNQPQHF | TGCAGTGCTAGAGACGGGACAGAATATAGCAATCAGCCCCAGCATTTT | TRBD1 | TRBV20-1 | few | TRBJ1-5
CSAHTTQIALRGNEQFF | TGCAGTGCTCATACAACCCAGATAGCGCTCCGGGGGAATGAGCAGTTCTTC | . | TRBV20-1 | few | TRBJ2-1
CASSTYKGAVPEQYF | TGCGCCAGCTCAACCTACAAGGGCGCAGTCCCCGAGCAGTACTTC | . | TRBV5-1 | few | TRBJ2-7
CATSDFVTTDTQYF | TGTGCCACCAGTGATTTTGTCACCACAGATACGCAGTATTTT | . | TRBV24-1 | . | TRBJ2-3
CASAVPYGYTF | TGTGCCAGCGCCGTACCCTATGGCTACACCTTC | . | TRBV6-1 | . | TRBJ1-2
CASSGEQNTEAFF | TGTGCCAGCAGTGGGGAACAGAACACTGAAGCTTTCTTT | . | TRBV2 | . | TRBJ1-1
CASSQDQGQRYGYTF | TGCGCCAGCAGCCAAGATCAGGGACAGCGCTATGGCTACACCTTC | TRBD1 | TRBV4-3 | many | TRBJ1-2
CASSPPTESYEQYF | TGTGCCAGCAGTCCACCGACGGAGTCCTACGAGCAGTACTTC | . | TRBV12-3/TRBV12-4 | many | TRBJ2-7
CASSSPGGYEQYF | TGTGCCAGCAGTTCACCAGGGGGCTACGAGCAGTACTTC | TRBD1 | TRBV7-9 | many | TRBJ2-7
CASSQPLQYNEQFF | TGTGCCAGCAGCCAGCCCCTGCAGTACAATGAGCAGTTCTTC | . | TRBV12-3/TRBV12-4 | . | TRBJ2-1
CASSLHRRGGLQFF | TGTGCCAGCAGCCTCCACCGCAGGGGGGGATTGCAGTTCTTC | . | TRBV3-1 | few | TRBJ2-1
CASSQDLMGAGATDTQYF | TGCGCCAGCAGCCAAGATTTAATGGGAGCGGGAGCGACAGATACGCAGTATTTT | TRBD2 | TRBV4-3 | few | TRBJ2-3
CASSETGILQETQYF | TGTGCCAGCAGTGAAACGGGAATCCTACAAGAGACCCAGTACTTC | . | TRBV12-3/TRBV12-4 | . | TRBJ2-5
CSARRGVGETQYF | TGCAGTGCTCGACGGGGGGTAGGGGAGACCCAGTACTTC | TRBD2 | TRBV20-1 | few | TRBJ2-5
CASSPLPAGGEQFF | TGTGCCAGCTCACCCCTCCCAGCGGGGGGTGAGCAGTTCTTC | TRBD2 | TRBV18 | few | TRBJ2-1
CASSQIQGGDGYTF | TGTGCCAGCTCACAAATACAGGGAGGCGATGGCTACACCTTC | . | TRBV18 | few | TRBJ1-2
CASMGPNTGELFF | TGTGCCAGCATGGGACCTAACACCGGGGAGCTGTTTTTT | . | TRBV12-3/TRBV12-4 | . | TRBJ2-2
CASSQAGNEQFF | TGTGCCAGCAGCCAAGCAGGCAATGAGCAGTTCTTC | . | TRBV3-1 | many | TRBJ2-1
CSVEIGNEQFF | TGCAGCGTTGAGATCGGAAATGAGCAGTTCTTC | . | TRBV29-1 | many | TRBJ2-1
CASSYSQGISTEAFF | TGTGCCAGCAGTTATTCTCAGGGGATAAGCACTGAAGCTTTCTTT | . | TRBV6-5 | . | TRBJ1-1
CSVGTGVLSGANVLTF | TGCAGCGTTGGAACAGGGGTCTTGTCTGGGGCCAACGTCCTGACTTTC | TRBD1 | TRBV29-1 | many | TRBJ2-6
CASSIRVGVDEQFF | TGTGCCAGCAGTATAAGGGTCGGGGTGGATGAGCAGTTCTTC | . | TRBV27 | . | TRBJ2-1
CASSVGTGVAEPQHF | TGTGCCAGCAGCGTCGGGACAGGGGTGGCGGAGCCCCAGCATTTT | TRBD1 | TRBV5-6 | . | TRBJ1-5
CSARALQGALGYTF | TGCAGTGCTAGAGCTTTGCAGGGGGCGCTTGGCTACACCTTC | TRBD1 | TRBV20-1 | few | TRBJ1-2
CASGQGTIKETQYF | TGTGCTAGTGGTCAAGGGACTATCAAAGAGACCCAGTACTTC | TRBD2 | TRBV12-5 | many | TRBJ2-5
CASSLAAGLAGLNTQYF | TGCGCCAGCAGCTTGGCCGCGGGACTAGCGGGGCTTAATACGCAGTATTTT | TRBD2 | TRBV5-1 | . | TRBJ2-3
CASRTGGNGYTF | TGTGCCAGCAGGACGGGGGGAAATGGCTACACCTTC | . | TRBV28 | few | TRBJ1-2
CASSSSSGYVYEQYF | TGTGCCAGCAGCTCGTCTAGCGGGTACGTCTACGAGCAGTACTTC | TRBD2 | TRBV7-2 | . | TRBJ2-7
CASSPRQGGYEQYF | TGCGCCAGCAGCCCCCGACAGGGAGGCTACGAGCAGTACTTC | . | TRBV5-1 | many | TRBJ2-7
CASSLDRLAVYEQYF | TGCGCCAGCAGCTTGGATCGGCTAGCGGTCTACGAGCAGTACTTC | TRBD2 | TRBV5-1 | . | TRBJ2-7
CASSLRDRNYGYTF | TGCGCCAGCAGCCTAAGGGACCGAAACTATGGCTACACCTTC | . | TRBV4-1 | many | TRBJ1-2
CSASVLRRVSEQFF | TGCAGTGCAAGTGTCCTCCGAAGGGTTTCTGAGCAGTTCTTC | . | TRBV20-1 | . | TRBJ2-1
CAVRGDYGYTF | TGTGCCGTTCGTGGGGACTATGGCTACACCTTC | . | TRBV6-5 | many | TRBJ1-2
CSARPAERNTDTQYF | TGCAGTGCTCGACCCGCAGAGAGGAACACAGATACGCAGTATTTT | . | TRBV20-1 | . | TRBJ2-3
CAIGAGDQPQHF | TGTGCCATCGGCGCAGGGGATCAGCCCCAGCATTTT | . | TRBV10-3 | . | TRBJ1-5
CASSVTSSGNTIYF | TGTGCCAGCAGCGTAACGAGCTCTGGAAACACCATATATTTT | . | TRBV9 | few | TRBJ1-3
CASRQERGGTGELFF | TGCGCCAGCAGGCAGGAACGGGGGGGTACCGGGGAGCTGTTTTTT | TRBD2 | TRBV4-1 | . | TRBJ2-2
CASSPVGGKQPQHF | TGTGCCAGCAGCCCCGTTGGGGGCAAACAGCCCCAGCATTTT | . | TRBV2 | many | TRBJ1-5
CASSQEPSPDRRGNEQFF | TGCGCCAGCAGCCAAGAACCCTCACCGGACAGACGTGGCAATGAGCAGTTCTTC | . | TRBV4-1 | . | TRBJ2-1
CATREGHTQYF | TGTGCCACCCGTGAGGGACATACGCAGTATTTT | . | TRBV7-9 | . | TRBJ2-3
CATSDFHQAYEQYF | TGTGCCACCAGTGATTTTCACCAGGCCTACGAGCAGTACTTC | . | TRBV24-1 | . | TRBJ2-7
CASSLSTGGIQETQYF | TGTGCCAGCAGCTTATCGACCGGCGGGATCCAAGAGACCCAGTACTTC | . | TRBV7-8 | many | TRBJ2-5
CSAGERPEGYTF | TGCAGCGCGGGGGAGAGACCGGAGGGCTACACCTTC | . | TRBV29-1 | many | TRBJ1-2
CASSRTGGNTDTQYF | TGTGCCAGCAGCCGTACAGGGGGCAACACAGATACGCAGTATTTT | TRBD1 | TRBV12-3/TRBV12-4 | few | TRBJ2-3
CASSGDREGPGELFF | TGTGCCAGCAGCGGTGACCGTGAAGGGCCCGGGGAGCTGTTTTTT | . | TRBV3-1 | . | TRBJ2-2
CASSQEAGVGSNQPQHF | TGCGCCAGCAGCCAAGAGGCAGGGGTGGGAAGCAATCAGCCCCAGCATTTT | . | TRBV4-1 | . | TRBJ1-5
CSARPRVGNQPQHF | TGCAGTGCTAGACCCAGGGTGGGTAATCAGCCCCAGCATTTT | . | TRBV20-1 | . | TRBJ1-5
CASALLITRTDTQYF | TGTGCTAGTGCCCTACTCATTACACGCACAGATACGCAGTATTTT | . | TRBV12-5 | . | TRBJ2-3
CASSWKRGSSDTQYF | TGTGCCAGCAGTTGGAAGCGGGGGAGTTCCGATACGCAGTATTTT | TRBD2 | TRBV27 | . | TRBJ2-3
CASSQDWSEVHNEQFF | TGTGCCAGCAGCCAAGATTGGTCCGAGGTACACAATGAGCAGTTCTTC | . | TRBV4-2 | . | TRBJ2-1
CASSLEGTQGAGTQYF | TGTGCCAGCAGCTTAGAGGGGACCCAGGGGGCGGGGACGCAGTATTTT | TRBD1 | TRBV7-6 | . | TRBJ2-3
CASSLNWARGANVLTF | TGTGCCAGCAGTTTAAACTGGGCGCGGGGGGCCAACGTCCTGACTTTC | . | TRBV28 | . | TRBJ2-6
CASSFGRTF | TGTGCCAGCAGTTTCGGGAGGACTTTC | . | TRBV12-3/TRBV12-4 | few | TRBJ2-6